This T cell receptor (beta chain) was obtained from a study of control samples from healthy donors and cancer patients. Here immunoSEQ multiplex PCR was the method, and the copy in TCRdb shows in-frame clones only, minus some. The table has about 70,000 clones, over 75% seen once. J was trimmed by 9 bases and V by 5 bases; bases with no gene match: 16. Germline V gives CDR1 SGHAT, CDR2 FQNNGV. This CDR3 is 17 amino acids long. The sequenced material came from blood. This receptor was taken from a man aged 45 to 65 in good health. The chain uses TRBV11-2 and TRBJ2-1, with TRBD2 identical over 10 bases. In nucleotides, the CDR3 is TGTGCCAGCAGCCCCCACCGAGCGGGAGGGGGGGGGATTGAGCAGTTCTTC. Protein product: CASSPHRAGGGGIEQFF.